Shown below are 9 T cell receptor beta chains from a single sample sequenced in a study of PD-L1 blockade in urothelial cancer. Documented time point: peripheral blood 6 weeks after treatment start. Produced via immunoSEQ multiplex PCR; TCRdb's table is partial and in-frame only. This table has roughly 76,000 clones, 91% appearing once. Source: PBMCs, taken around atezolizumab (anti-PD-L1) treatment. Receptors were obtained from an elderly woman with urothelial cancer.

The chain links TRBV4-2 to TRBJ1-5; TRBD1 aligns across 10 bases. This CDR3 is built from 15 residues. In germline, CDR1 is LGHNA, CDR2 YNFKEQ. The ends lost 0 bases at V and 6 bases at J; junction bases unmatched: 2. CDR3 sequence (DNA): TGTGCCAGCAGCCAAGAGGGACAGGGGTTTCAGCCCCAGCATTTT. This codes for CASSQEGQGFQPQHF.

This sequence joins TRBV28 and TRBJ2-2; the D is unclear. Trimming took 7 bases from V and 1 from J, leaving 7 bases between them. From germline, CDR1 is MDHEN and CDR2 SYDVKM. CDR3 length: 13 residues. The CDR3 here is CASNNLNTGELFF. The CDR3 DNA is TGTGCCAGCAATAATCTGAACACCGGGGAGCTGTTTTTT.

CDR3 amino acids: CASSPRSLVLAESYNEQFF. Here the CDR3 DNA reads TGTGCCAGCAGTCCCCGTAGCCTCGTACTAGCGGAGTCCTACAATGAGCAGTTCTTC. V and J are TRBV27 and TRBJ2-1; the match to TRBD2 covers 8 bases. The length of the CDR3 is 19 residues. CDR1 and CDR2 (germline): MNHEY, SMNVEV (reference sequence). Germline trimming cut 5 bases from V and 1 base from J; bases unmatched to any gene: 16.

The chain combines TRBV7-8 with TRBJ1-4; 7 nucleotides match TRBD1. Per the germline V gene, CDR1 is SGHVS and CDR2 is FQNEAQ. The CDR3 covers 20 residues. Trimming took 4 bases from V and 12 from J; bases not matched to a gene: 29. The CDR3 DNA reads as TGTGCCAGCAGCTCGGCCCGATCACTTAAACAGGGGTCTCTAATGAACCAACTGTTTTTT. Translated, it gives CASSSARSLKQGSLMNQLFF.

The V call is TRBV5-1, the J call TRBJ2-5, with D perhaps TRBD2 (5 bases). The ends were cut back, 1 base at V and 1 base at J, with 11 bases in the middle. This CDR3 has 15 residues. Germline CDR1 reads SGHRS; CDR2 reads YFSETQ. The CDR3 spells CASSLQAGGQETQYF. The CDR3 region has the DNA TGCGCCAGCAGCTTGCAGGCGGGTGGCCAAGAGACCCAGTACTTC. Full variable domain (remainder filled in from reference TRBV5-1 and TRBJ2-5): KAGVTQTPRYLIKTRGQQVTLSCSPISGHRSVSWYQQTPGQGLQFLFEYFSETQRNKGNFPGRFSGRQFSNSRSEMNVSTLELGDSALYLCASSLQAGGQETQYFGPGTRLLVL.

The chain carries TRBV11-2 and TRBJ2-1; 11 positions agree with TRBD2. J gave up 7 bases and V 4 bases, and 6 bases lay outside the gene matches. The CDR3 covers 15 residues. Germline V CDR1 and CDR2: SGHAT, FQNNGV. CDR3 DNA: TGTGCCAGCAGCTCCCCTAGCGGGAGGCTGAATGAGCAGTTCTTC. This gives the protein CASSSPSGRLNEQFF.

The V gene is TRBV10-3, the J gene TRBJ2-2; unclear D gene. The CDR3 totals 12 residues. Germline-derived CDR1 and CDR2 are ENHRY and SYGVKD. Between the trimmed V and J ends, which lost 5 bases and 7 bases, there was a span of 8 bases. CDR3 protein: CAISPPVGELFF. The CDR3 DNA reads as TGTGCCATCAGTCCCCCAGTCGGGGAGCTGTTTTTT.

This clone was counted between two and nine times. The chain couples TRBV28 to TRBJ1-1; D is ambiguous. The CDR3 has 12 amino acids. Per the germline V gene, CDR1 is MDHEN and CDR2 is SYDVKM. V lost 7 bases to trimming and J lost 6 bases, with 12 bases between them. The CDR3 here is CASTPSWPEAFF. The CDR3 nucleotides are TGTGCCAGCACCCCCTCGTGGCCTGAAGCTTTCTTT. Together with reference TRBV28 and TRBJ1-1, the CDR3 gives the full variable domain: DVKVTQSSRYLVKRTGEKVFLECVQDMDHENMFWYRQDPGLGLRLIYFSYDVKMKEKGDIPEGYSVSREKKERFSLILESASTNQTSMYLCASTPSWPEAFFGQGTRLTVV.

This chain connects TRBV19 to TRBJ1-2; 8 nucleotides agree with TRBD1. The CDR3 spans 15 residues. V lost 0 bases, J lost 7 bases, and 7 bases stayed unmatched. Germline loops: CDR1 LNHDA, CDR2 SQIVND (reference sequence). The CDR3 DNA follows: TGTGCCAGTAGTATAGATCATCAGGGGGCAGGTGGCTACACCTTC. This gives the protein CASSIDHQGAGGYTF.